This T cell receptor (beta chain) is drawn from a study of cytomegalovirus exposure and HLA in healthy donors. Both 60 Vbeta primers and 13 Jbeta primers went into the PCR. Here immunoSEQ multiplex PCR was the method, and the copy in TCRdb shows in-frame clones only, minus some. The sample yields under 40,000 clones, approximately 76% seen once. J was trimmed by 3 bases and V by 4 bases; bases with no gene match: 2. Germline V gives CDR1 LNHDA, CDR2 SQIVND (reference sequence). This CDR3 is 14 amino acids long. This receptor was obtained from a woman aged 25 to 39 in good health and CMV-seropositive. The chain is built from TRBV19 and TRBJ1-1, with 10 bases identical to TRBD1. Sequencing input: PBMCs. In nucleotides, the CDR3 is TGTGCCAGTAGTAGGACAGGGGGTGACACTGAAGCTTTCTTT. This codes for CASSRTGGDTEAFF.